This TCR beta chain originates from a study of blood T cell repertoires in COVID-19. Study summary: The samples span acute and convalescent COVID-19 from the United States, Italy and Spain. Sources were T cells, B-cell-depleted T cells, or PBMCs; the material itself was cDNA or gDNA.

TCRdb's table, derived via immunoSEQ multiplex PCR, lists solely in-frame clones and lacks some. The table includes 130,000 to 150,000 clones, about nine tenths detected once. The CDR3 has 16 amino acids. The V segment lost 6 bases and the J segment 8 bases; nucleotides outside the gene matches: 9. Germline values: CDR1 SNHLY, CDR2 FYNNEI. This TCR came from a human donor in a cohort sampled during active COVID-19. The genes are TRBV2 and TRBJ2-1, with 14 bases matching TRBD2. The sample comprised peripheral blood. In DNA, the CDR3 is TGTGCCAGCAGGATTCTGACTAGCGGGAGGGCCTATGAGCAGTTCTTC. Translating gives CASRILTSGRAYEQFF.